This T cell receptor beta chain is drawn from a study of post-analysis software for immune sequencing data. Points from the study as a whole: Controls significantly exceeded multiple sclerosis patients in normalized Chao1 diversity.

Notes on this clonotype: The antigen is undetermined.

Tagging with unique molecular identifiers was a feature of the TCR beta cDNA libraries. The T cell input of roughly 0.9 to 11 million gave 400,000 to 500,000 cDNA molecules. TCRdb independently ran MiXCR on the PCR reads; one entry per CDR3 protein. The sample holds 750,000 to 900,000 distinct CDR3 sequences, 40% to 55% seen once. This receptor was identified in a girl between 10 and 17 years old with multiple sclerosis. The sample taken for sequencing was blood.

CDR3 residues: CSARDRDSAYEQYF. The CDR3 DNA is TGCAGTGCTAGAGATAGGGACTCGGCCTACGAGCAGTACTTC. The V gene is TRBV20-1, the J gene TRBJ2-7; tentatively, D is TRBD2 (6 bases). The CDR3 spans 14 residues. Germline values: CDR1 DFQATT, CDR2 SNEGSKA (reference sequence). Between the trimmed V and J ends, which lost 0 bases and 2 bases, there was a span of 11 bases.